Below, 12 T cell receptor beta chains from the same sample are listed, as sequenced in a study of T cells in Graves' hyperthyroidism and ophthalmopathy (dated by TCRdb to the late 2010s). The method behind the library was multiplex PCR. The data were produced on an Illumina HiSeq 2000. The TCR beta CDR3 regions were amplified from the RNA transcripts. A first-round RT-PCR of the TCR CDR3 used the HTBI primer set with the Qiagen OneStep RT-PCR kit. TCRdb applied fastp at Q25 and MiXCR to the public reads, then kept only in-frame beta chains. For every CDR3 protein sequence, its rows merge into one entry that carries the most common genes and DNA. For this sample there are roughly 710,000 distinct CDR3 sequences; 30% to 40% appear just once. The ten largest account for around 29% of the sample. Sequencing was carried out using blood. These receptors originate from a woman in her thirties or forties with Graves' hyperthyroidism.

This clonotype was seen at least ten times. The rearrangement joins TRBV20-1 to TRBJ1-2; 8 positions match TRBD1. V shed 3 bases and J 8 bases; nucleotides not matched to a gene: 11. This CDR3 is 14 amino acids long. Germline lookup yields CDR1 DFQATT and CDR2 SNEGSKA (reference sequence). The CDR3 bases are TGCAGTGCTAGGACAGGGGCGAGAATGGGAGGCTACACCTTC. As protein: CSARTGARMGGYTF.

At least ten counts were recorded for this clonotype. The chain carries TRBV7-2 and TRBJ1-4, with D hard to call. The CDR3 sequence is 14 residues long. Deletions cut 1 base from V and 8 bases from J, with 11 bases between. The germline V gene encodes CDR1 SGHTA and CDR2 FQGNSA. This chain's CDR3 is CASSLDMGGEKLFF. DNA for the CDR3: TGTGCCAGCAGCTTAGATATGGGAGGAGAAAAACTGTTTTTT.

This clonotype was found many times. The chain employs TRBV7-7 and TRBJ2-2; the match to TRBD2 covers 8 bases. The CDR3 sequence is 13 residues long. Germline CDR1 reads SSHAT; CDR2 reads FNYEAQ (reference sequence). This chain's CDR3 is CASGTLSTGELFF. The CDR3 DNA follows: TGTGCTAGCGGGACCCTTTCTACCGGGGAGCTGTTTTTT.

The chain couples TRBV7-2 to TRBJ1-4; 9 nucleotides match TRBD1. V lost 3 bases to trimming and J lost 7 bases; unmatched junction nucleotides: 6. The CDR3 length is 15 residues. Germline-derived CDR1 and CDR2 are SGHTA and FQGNSA. Written as DNA, the CDR3 is TGTGCCAGCAGCTTGGGGACAGGGTCGAGTGAAAAACTGTTTTTT. Translated: CASSLGTGSSEKLFF.

This clonotype was counted between two and nine times. The genes are TRBV7-3 and TRBJ1-6; TRBD1 aligns across 9 bases. With 5 bases clipped from V and 9 bases from J, the junction kept 2 bases outside the gene matches. The CDR3 contains 13 residues. In germline, CDR1 is SGHTA, CDR2 FQGTGA. CDR3 coding DNA: TGTGCCAGCAGCATGACAGGGGGTTCACCCCTCCACTTT. Its protein is CASSMTGGSPLHF.

The rearrangement uses TRBV20-1 and TRBJ1-1; D ambiguous. The germline CDR1 and CDR2 sequences are DFQATT and SNEGSKA (reference sequence). Trimming left V 6 bases short and J 4 bases short, with 9 bases between. This CDR3 spans 11 amino acids. The CDR3 sequence: CSADWGTEAFF. The CDR3 nucleotides read TGCAGTGCCGACTGGGGCACTGAAGCTTTCTTT.

Concerning this clonotype: This may arise from a read error, as a much more abundant clone is one base away. The chain joins TRBV9 to TRBJ2-5, with D maybe TRBD2 (6 bases). Germline CDR1 reads SGDLS; CDR2 reads YYNGEE. There are 13 residues in the CDR3. CDR3 DNA sequence: TGCACCAGCAGTGAAGCTGGGGGGGAGACCCAGTACTTC. This gives the protein CTSSEAGGETQYF.

For this clonotype: A junction end diverges from the germline sequence, so it may reflect a read error. The chain combines TRBV5-4 with TRBJ2-5, with D perhaps matching TRBD1 or TRBD2 (5 bases each). This CDR3 has 11 residues. Germline V gives CDR1 SGHNT, CDR2 YYREEE (reference sequence). In DNA, the CDR3 is TGTGCCGGCAGCATAGGGGACCTACTGTACTTC. Encoded protein: CAGSIGDLLYF.

The chain joins TRBV2 to TRBJ1-5; D gene unclear. From germline, CDR1 is SNHLY and CDR2 FYNNEI. The CDR3 is 15 residues long. The V end was cut by 1 base, the J end by 11 bases, with 18 bases between. The CDR3 DNA follows: TGTGCCAGCAGTGAAGATGAAGGGTACCAAGAGACCCAGCATTTT. It is translated as CASSEDEGYQETQHF.

This clonotype was observed at least ten times. This sequence joins TRBV7-9 and TRBJ2-5; no reliable D call. The CDR3 totals 13 residues. The V gene's germline CDR1 is SEHNR and CDR2 FQNEAQ (reference sequence). The ends were cut back, 11 bases at V and 5 bases at J, with 18 bases in the middle. CDR3 bases: TGTGCCGCCCTGGACCAAAAGTGGGAGACCCAGTACTTC. It translates to CAALDQKWETQYF. The full variable domain, completed using reference TRBV7-9 and TRBJ2-5, is DTGVSQNPRHKITKRGQNVTFRCDPISEHNRLYWYRQTLGQGPEFLTYFQNEAQLEKSRLLSDRFSAERPKGSFSTLEIQRTEQGDSAMYLCAALDQKWETQYFGPGTRLLVL.

This clonotype was observed at least ten times. V is TRBV12-3 or TRBV12-4 and J is TRBJ1-1; D remains ambiguous. V shed 6 bases and J shed 11 bases, with 19 bases lying between them. The CDR3 covers 13 residues. Here the CDR3 reads CASSPPGPANAFF. CDR3 in DNA: TGTGCCAGCAGCCCCCCGGGTCCCGCCAACGCTTTCTTT.

The V call is TRBV20-1, the J call TRBJ2-3; 9 nucleotides align to TRBD1. Losses at the gene ends were 6 bases for V and 2 bases for J; bases not matched to a gene: 6. This CDR3 comprises 14 residues. Looked up from germline, CDR1 is DFQATT and CDR2 is SNEGSKA (reference sequence). CDR3 sequence reads: CSALRTGVTDTQYF. The CDR3 nucleotides read TGCAGTGCACTTCGGACAGGGGTCACAGATACGCAGTATTTT.